This T cell receptor beta chain was sequenced in a study of shared clonotypes between healthy human individuals (dated by TCRdb to the early 2020s). For the wider study: A couple of women and a few men aged 18 to 49 years were included in the cohort. Per donor, three plates each were used for CD4 naive and CD4 memory, two for CD8 naive, and one for CD8 memory. To estimate repertoire size and how much clonotypes are shared between individuals, the study performed deep sequencing of blood TCR repertoires from about five healthy adults. Different laboratories and diverse techniques were used to prepare libraries and sequence TCR repertoires, to increase sequencing depth and limit assay-specific biases. Each donor's leukapheresis produced roughly between about 0.9 and 9.5 billion PBMCs. Beyond this particular receptor, the publication reports: Estimated clonotype richness was generally larger for naive than for memory subsets. Rarefaction of sorted-subset datasets indicated incomplete sequencing despite the large sequencing depth. Across a handful of donors, 4.5% to 6.5% of naive CD4, 3% to 3.5% of naive CD8, about 2.3% of memory CD4, and approximately 0.4% of memory CD8 clonotypes were shared. Clonotypes shared by all four sorted-subset donors showed higher generation probabilities than non-shared clonotypes. Sampling was restricted to blood, and TCR repertoires in tissues likely differ from the TCR repertoires found in blood. Because the study included a small number of donors, the genetic and exposure-history diversity represented was limited. Pairwise subsampling led to the expectation that sequencing depth would affect the degree of clonotype sharing among donors.

Using the deep immunoSEQ assay, TCR CDR3 regions were amplified from genomic DNA by multiplex PCR. Genomic DNA extracted from each cell subset was distributed evenly over all wells of several immunoSEQ 96-well plates, and each plate served as one replicate. For sorted subsets, 200 to 250 ng of genomic DNA, equivalent to 25,000 to 35,000 T cell genomes, went into each replicate PCR. The purified libraries were quantified using a Qubit 3.0 fluorometer, sized with a Bioanalyzer 2100, and then quantified again using the KAPA Library Quantification kit. Every immunoSEQ 96-well plate was sequenced on a separate single-read 150-cycle Illumina NextSeq 550 flow cell. The published analysis was carried out like this. Because the immunoSEQ output held only junctional sequences and lacked quality scores, the filtering could not match the filtering applied to full-length reads. Sequences were annotated with PyIR, a Python wrapper for IgBLAST v1.9, using IMGT germline references to assign V/J genes and CDR3. Reads were removed for weak V/J assignments (E-value above 1e-6), missing CDR3, stop codons, out-of-frame junctions, or ambiguous translated residues. A V3J clonotype was defined by an identical inferred V gene, J gene, and CDR3 amino acid sequence. To compute the percentage overlap between repertoires, the number of shared unique clonotypes was divided by the size of the smaller repertoire. Repertoire richness was assessed with RTK rarefaction, the Chao1 estimator, and Recon v2.1 estimates of unobserved clonotypes. Generation probabilities were computed with OLGA for all TCRbeta clonotypes obtained by the gDNA method from several donors. The source is immuneACCESS, and TCRdb retained only in-frame sequences with V and J called. Part of the clones is not carried over; for the studies checked, unresolved V genes explain less than half of this, and the remainder is unexplained. V and J calls and clone size are copied from that table; D and trimming were computed from the DNA. Counted in this sample were 2 million or so clones; roughly 94% of them appeared once. Roughly 1% of the sample is held by the ten biggest clonotypes.

CD8 naive samples consisted of CD45RO-negative cells that were positively selected for CCR7, yielding a CD45RA+CCR7+ population without TemRA cells. Donors were healthy HIV-negative adults with no recently reported acute infections or vaccinations. Every donor was a Caucasian adult living in Nashville, Tennessee, USA. After blood collection by leukapheresis, PBMCs were isolated using Ficoll-Histopaque density gradient centrifugation and then cryopreserved in the vapor phase of liquid nitrogen. Purity and quantity of every magnetically sorted T cell population were checked by analytical flow cytometry. Genomic DNA was isolated from each sorted fraction and quantified by UV absorbance on a Nanodrop 2000c. Worth noting for this clone: Its antigen target is currently unknown. Base qualities were left out, and no much larger clone turns up one base away.

The germline V gene sets CDR1 to MGHRA and CDR2 to YSYEKL. Measured from the cysteine to the phenylalanine, the CDR3 is 16 residues long. Just the 48-base CDR3 DNA is kept, in frame starting at base 1. Deletion took 1 base off V and 10 bases off J, with a span of 17 bases between the germline ends. This TCR derives from a man aged 18-30 years in good health. The sequencing input was naive CD8+ T cells sorted from blood. The cell subset or site label of this sample denotes: CD45RA+CCR7+. The sequence joins TRBV4-1 to TRBJ1-6, with a weak D call of TRBD1 (6 bases match). The CDR3 in this case is CASSQVFGGGESPLHF. The nucleotides read TGCGCCAGCAGCCAAGTTTTCGGGGGCGGTGAGTCACCCCTCCACTTT.